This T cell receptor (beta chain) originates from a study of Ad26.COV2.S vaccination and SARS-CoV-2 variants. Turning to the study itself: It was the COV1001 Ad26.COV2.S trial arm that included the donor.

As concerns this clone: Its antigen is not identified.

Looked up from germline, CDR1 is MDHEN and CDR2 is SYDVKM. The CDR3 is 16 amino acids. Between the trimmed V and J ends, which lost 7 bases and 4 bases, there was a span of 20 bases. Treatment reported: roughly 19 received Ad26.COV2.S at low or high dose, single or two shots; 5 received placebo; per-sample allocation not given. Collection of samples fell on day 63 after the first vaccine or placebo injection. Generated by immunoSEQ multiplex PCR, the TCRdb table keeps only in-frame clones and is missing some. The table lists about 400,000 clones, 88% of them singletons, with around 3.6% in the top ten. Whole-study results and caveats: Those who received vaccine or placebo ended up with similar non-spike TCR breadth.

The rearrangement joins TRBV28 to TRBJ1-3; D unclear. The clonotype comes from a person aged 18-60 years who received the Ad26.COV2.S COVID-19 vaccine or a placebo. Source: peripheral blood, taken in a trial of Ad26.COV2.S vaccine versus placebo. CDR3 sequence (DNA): TGTGCCAGCAATACCCACGGGGTAGAGTTGGGAAACACCATATATTTT. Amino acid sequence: CASNTHGVELGNTIYF. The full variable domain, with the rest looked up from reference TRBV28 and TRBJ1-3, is DVKVTQSSRYLVKRTGEKVFLECVQDMDHENMFWYRQDPGLGLRLIYFSYDVKMKEKGDIPEGYSVSREKKERFSLILESASTNQTSMYLCASNTHGVELGNTIYFGEGSWLTVV.